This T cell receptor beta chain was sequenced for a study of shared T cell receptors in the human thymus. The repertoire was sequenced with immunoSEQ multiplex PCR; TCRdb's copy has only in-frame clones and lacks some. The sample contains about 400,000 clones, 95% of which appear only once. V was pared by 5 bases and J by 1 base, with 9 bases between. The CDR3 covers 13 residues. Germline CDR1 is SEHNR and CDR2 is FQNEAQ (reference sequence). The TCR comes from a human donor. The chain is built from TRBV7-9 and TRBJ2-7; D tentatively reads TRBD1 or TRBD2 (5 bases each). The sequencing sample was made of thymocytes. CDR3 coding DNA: TGTGCCAGCAGCGCAGGGAGATCCTACGAGCAGTACTTC. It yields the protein CASSAGRSYEQYF.